The present entry profiles one T cell receptor beta chain with its context. Its specificity is unknown. Investigators isolated RNA and reverse transcribed it into cDNA to act as the sequencing template. The data were produced by immunoSEQ multiplex PCR, yet TCRdb's version contains in-frame clones alone and is incomplete. The table shows some 150,000 clones, with about 88% occurring only once. Trimming left V 2 bases short and J 6 bases short, with 8 bases between. CDR1 SGHTA and CDR2 FQGTGA come from the germline V gene. The CDR3 is 12 amino acids. The data derive from a study of CD8+ T cells in alopecia areata. Findings and limits, study-wide: Scalp clonality decreased significantly with tofacitinib, and so did expanded CD8+ clones among the top 100.

Treatment defined: oral pan-JAK inhibitor, 5-10 mg twice daily. V usage is TRBV7-3 and J usage is TRBJ2-7; no clear D. The sequence derives from a human donor with alopecia areata. The specimen was CD8+ T cells sorted from blood, collected at week 4, from a patient treated with tofacitinib. DNA for the CDR3: TGTGCCAGCAGCTTAGGGAACGGCGAGCAGTACTTC. Translated: CASSLGNGEQYF.